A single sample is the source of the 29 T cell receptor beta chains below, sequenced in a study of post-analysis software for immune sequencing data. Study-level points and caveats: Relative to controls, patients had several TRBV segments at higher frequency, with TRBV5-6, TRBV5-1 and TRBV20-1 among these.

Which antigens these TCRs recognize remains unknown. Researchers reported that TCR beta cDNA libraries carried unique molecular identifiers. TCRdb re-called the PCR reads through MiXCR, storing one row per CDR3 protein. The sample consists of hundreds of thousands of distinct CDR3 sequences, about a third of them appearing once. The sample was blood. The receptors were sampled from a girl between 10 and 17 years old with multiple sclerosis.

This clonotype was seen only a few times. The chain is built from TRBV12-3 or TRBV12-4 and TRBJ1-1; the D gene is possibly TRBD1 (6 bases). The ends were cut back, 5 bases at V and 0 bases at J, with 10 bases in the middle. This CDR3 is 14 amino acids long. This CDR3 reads CASSPDRLNTEAFF. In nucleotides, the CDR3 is TGTGCCAGCAGTCCCGACAGGTTGAACACTGAAGCTTTCTTT.

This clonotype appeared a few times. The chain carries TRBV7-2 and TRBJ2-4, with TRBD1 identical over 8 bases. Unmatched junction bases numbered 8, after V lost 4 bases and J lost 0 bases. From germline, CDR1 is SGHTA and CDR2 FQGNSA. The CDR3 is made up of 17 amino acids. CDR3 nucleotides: TGTGCCAGCAGCTATCGCAGGGGGCATGAAGCCAAAAACATTCAGTACTTC. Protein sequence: CASSYRRGHEAKNIQYF.

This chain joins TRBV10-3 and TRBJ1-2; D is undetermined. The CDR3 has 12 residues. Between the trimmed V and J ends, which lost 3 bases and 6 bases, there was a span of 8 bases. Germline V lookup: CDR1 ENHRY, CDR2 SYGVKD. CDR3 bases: TGTGCCATCAGTGAAAGCATCGATGGCTACACCTTC. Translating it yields CAISESIDGYTF.

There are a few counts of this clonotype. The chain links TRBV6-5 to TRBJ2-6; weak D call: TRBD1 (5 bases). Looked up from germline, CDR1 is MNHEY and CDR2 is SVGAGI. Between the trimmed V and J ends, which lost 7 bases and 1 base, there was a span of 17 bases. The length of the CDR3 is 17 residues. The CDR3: CASNLVAGPSGANVLTF. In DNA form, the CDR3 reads TGTGCCAGCAATCTTGTAGCAGGGCCTTCTGGGGCCAACGTCCTGACTTTC.

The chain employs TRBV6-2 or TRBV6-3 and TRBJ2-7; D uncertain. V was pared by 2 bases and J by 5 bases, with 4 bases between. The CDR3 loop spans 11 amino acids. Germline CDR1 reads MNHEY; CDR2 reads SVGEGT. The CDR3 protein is CASSYPDEQYF. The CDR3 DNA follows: TGTGCCAGCAGTTACCCGGACGAGCAGTACTTC.

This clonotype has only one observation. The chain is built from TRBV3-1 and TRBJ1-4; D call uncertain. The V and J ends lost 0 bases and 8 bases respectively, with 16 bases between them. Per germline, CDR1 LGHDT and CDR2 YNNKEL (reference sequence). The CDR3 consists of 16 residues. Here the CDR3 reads CASSQEAASVGEKLFF. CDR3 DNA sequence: TGTGCCAGCAGCCAAGAAGCCGCGTCGGTTGGCGAAAAACTGTTTTTT.

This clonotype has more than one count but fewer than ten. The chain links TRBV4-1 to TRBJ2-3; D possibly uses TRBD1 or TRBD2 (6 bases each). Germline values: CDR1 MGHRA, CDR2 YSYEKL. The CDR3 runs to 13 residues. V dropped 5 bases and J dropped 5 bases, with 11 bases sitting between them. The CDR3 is CASSKEGEDTQYF. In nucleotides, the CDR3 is TGCGCCAGCAGCAAGGAGGGGGAAGATACGCAGTATTTT.

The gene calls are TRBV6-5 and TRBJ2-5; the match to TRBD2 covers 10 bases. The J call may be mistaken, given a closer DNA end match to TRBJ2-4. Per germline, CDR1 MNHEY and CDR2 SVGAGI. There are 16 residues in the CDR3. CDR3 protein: CASSSGTSEGWDIQYF. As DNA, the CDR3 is TGTGCCAGCAGTTCCGGGACTAGCGAAGGGTGGGACATTCAGTACTTC.

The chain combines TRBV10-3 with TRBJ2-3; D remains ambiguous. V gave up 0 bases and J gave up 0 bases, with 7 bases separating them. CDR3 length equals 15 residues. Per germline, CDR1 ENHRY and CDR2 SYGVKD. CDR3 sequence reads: CAISESPRSTDTQYF. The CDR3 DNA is TGTGCCATCAGTGAGTCGCCTCGGAGCACAGATACGCAGTATTTT.

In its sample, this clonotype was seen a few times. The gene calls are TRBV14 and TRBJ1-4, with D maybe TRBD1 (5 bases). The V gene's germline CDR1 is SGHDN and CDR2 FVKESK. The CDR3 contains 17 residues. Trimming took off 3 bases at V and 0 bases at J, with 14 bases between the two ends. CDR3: CASSQLSPGATNEKLFF. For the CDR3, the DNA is TGTGCCAGCAGCCAGCTTTCTCCGGGGGCAACTAATGAAAAACTGTTTTTT.

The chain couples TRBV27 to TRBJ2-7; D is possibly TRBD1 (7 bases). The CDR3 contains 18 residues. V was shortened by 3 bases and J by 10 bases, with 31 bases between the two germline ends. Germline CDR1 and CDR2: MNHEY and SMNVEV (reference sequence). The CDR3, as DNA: TGTGCCAGCAGTTTGATTTATCAGGCGGGGACAGATTTTTGGGCCCAGTACTTC. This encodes CASSLIYQAGTDFWAQYF.

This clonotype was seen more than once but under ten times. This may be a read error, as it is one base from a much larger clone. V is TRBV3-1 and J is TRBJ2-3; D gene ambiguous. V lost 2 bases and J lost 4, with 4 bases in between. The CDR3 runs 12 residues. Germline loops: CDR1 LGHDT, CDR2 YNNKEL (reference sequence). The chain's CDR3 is CASSQQADTQYF. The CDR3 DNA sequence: TGTGCCAGCAGCCAACAGGCAGATACGCAGTATTTT.

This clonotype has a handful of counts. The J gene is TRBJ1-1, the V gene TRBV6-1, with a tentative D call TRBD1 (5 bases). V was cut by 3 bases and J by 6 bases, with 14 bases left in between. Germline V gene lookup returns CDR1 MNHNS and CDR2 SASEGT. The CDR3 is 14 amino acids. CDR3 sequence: CASSEGVWGPEAFF. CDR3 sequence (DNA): TGTGCCAGCAGTGAGGGCGTATGGGGCCCTGAAGCTTTCTTT.

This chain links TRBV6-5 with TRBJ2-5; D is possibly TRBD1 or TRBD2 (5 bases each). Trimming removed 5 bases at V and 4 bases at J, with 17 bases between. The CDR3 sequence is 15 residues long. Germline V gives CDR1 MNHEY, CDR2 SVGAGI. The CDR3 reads CASSNKGTLLETQYF. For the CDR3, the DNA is TGTGCCAGCAGTAATAAGGGGACCCTGTTAGAGACCCAGTACTTC.

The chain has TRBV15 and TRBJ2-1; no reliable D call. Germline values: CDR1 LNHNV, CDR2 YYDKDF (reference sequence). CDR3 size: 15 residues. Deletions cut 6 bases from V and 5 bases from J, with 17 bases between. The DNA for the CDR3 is TGTGCCACCAGGTCGAACATAGTCAGACACAATGAGCAGTTCTTC. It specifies CATRSNIVRHNEQFF.

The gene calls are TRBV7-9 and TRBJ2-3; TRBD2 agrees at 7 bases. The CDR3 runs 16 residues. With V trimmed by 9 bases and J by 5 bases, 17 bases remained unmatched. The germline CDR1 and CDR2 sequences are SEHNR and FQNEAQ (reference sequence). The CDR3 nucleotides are TGTGCCAGAGGCGCTTACGAGCGGGGAGGGAAAGATACGCAGTATTTT. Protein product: CARGAYERGGKDTQYF.

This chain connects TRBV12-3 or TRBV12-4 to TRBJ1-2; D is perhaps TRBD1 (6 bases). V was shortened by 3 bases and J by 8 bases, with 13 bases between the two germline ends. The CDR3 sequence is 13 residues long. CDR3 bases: TGTGCCAGCAGTTTGACCAGGACAGACGGCTACACCTTC. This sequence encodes CASSLTRTDGYTF.

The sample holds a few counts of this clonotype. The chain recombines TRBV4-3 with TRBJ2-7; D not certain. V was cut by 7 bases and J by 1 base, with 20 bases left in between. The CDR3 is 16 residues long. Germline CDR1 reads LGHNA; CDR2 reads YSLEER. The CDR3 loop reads CASIEPGSKNSYEQYF. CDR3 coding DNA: TGCGCCAGCATTGAACCGGGCTCGAAAAATTCCTACGAGCAGTACTTC.

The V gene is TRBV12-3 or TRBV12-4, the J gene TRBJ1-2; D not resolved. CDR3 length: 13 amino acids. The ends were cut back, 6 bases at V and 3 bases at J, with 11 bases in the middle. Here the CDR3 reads CASSSWADYGYTF. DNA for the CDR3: TGTGCCAGCAGCTCTTGGGCGGACTATGGCTACACCTTC.

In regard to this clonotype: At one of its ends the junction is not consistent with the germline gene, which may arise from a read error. The CDR3 DNA reads as TGTGCCCGCTCACCGGAGGGAAACGAGCAGTACTTC. This gives the protein CARSPEGNEQYF. The gene calls are TRBV18 and TRBJ2-1; possible D gene TRBD2, 6 bases. The end of the DNA aligns better with TRBJ2-7, so the J call may be wrong. This CDR3 has 12 residues. Per germline, CDR1 KGHSH and CDR2 LQKENI.

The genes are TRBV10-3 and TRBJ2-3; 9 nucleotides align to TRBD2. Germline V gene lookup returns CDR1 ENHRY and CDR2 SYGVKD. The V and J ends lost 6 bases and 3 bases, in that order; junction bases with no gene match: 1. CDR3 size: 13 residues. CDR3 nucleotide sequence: TGTGCCATCAGGGCGGGGGGGACAGATACGCAGTATTTT. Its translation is CAIRAGGTDTQYF.

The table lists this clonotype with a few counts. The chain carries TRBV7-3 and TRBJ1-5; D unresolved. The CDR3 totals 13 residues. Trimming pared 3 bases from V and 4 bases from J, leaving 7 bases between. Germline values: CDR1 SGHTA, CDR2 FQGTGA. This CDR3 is CASSFDGNQPQHF. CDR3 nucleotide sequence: TGTGCCAGCAGCTTTGACGGGAATCAGCCCCAGCATTTT.

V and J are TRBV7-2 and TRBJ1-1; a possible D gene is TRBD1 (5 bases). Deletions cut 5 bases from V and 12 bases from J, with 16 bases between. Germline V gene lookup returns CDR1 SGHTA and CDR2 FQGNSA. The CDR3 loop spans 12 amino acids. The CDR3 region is CASSPNTGGSFF. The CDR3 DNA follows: TGTGCCAGCAGCCCTAACACCGGGGGATCTTTCTTT.

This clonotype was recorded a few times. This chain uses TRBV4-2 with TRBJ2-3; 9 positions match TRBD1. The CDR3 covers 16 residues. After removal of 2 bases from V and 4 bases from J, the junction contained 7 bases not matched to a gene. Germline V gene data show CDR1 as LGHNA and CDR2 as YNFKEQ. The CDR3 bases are TGTGCCAGCAGCCAACGCAGGGGACAGGGATCAGATACGCAGTATTTT. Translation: CASSQRRGQGSDTQYF.

CDR3 residues: CASSLLGDRGRYNSPLHF. CDR3 DNA sequence: TGTGCCAGCAGCTTATTAGGGGACAGGGGTCGTTATAATTCACCCCTCCACTTT. The chain employs TRBV7-3 and TRBJ1-6, with 10 bases aligning to TRBD1. V lost 2 bases to trimming and J lost 4 bases; unmatched junction nucleotides: 8. CDR3 size: 18 residues. Per the germline V gene, CDR1 is SGHTA and CDR2 is FQGTGA.

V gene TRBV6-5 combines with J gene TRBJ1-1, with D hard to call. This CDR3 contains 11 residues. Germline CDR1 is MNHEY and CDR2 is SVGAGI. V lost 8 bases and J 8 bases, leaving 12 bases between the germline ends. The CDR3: CASRVGPEAFF. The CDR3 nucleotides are TGTGCCAGCCGAGTGGGCCCAGAAGCTTTCTTT.

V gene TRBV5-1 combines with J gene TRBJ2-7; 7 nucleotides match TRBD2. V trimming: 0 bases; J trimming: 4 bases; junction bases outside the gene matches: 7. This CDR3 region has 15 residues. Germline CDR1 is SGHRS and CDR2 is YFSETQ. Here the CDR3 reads CASSLDTKAGYEQYF. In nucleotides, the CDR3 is TGCGCCAGCAGCTTGGACACGAAAGCGGGGTACGAGCAGTACTTC.

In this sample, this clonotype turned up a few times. The CDR3 region is CASSEAAAGDTEAFF. The CDR3 nucleotides are TGTGCCAGCAGTGAAGCCGCCGCAGGGGACACTGAAGCTTTCTTT. The V and J genes are TRBV2 and TRBJ1-1; possibly TRBD1 for D (6 bases). In germline, CDR1 is SNHLY, CDR2 FYNNEI. CDR3 length: 15 residues. The V end lost 0 bases, the J end lost 3 bases, and 11 bases lay between the germline ends.

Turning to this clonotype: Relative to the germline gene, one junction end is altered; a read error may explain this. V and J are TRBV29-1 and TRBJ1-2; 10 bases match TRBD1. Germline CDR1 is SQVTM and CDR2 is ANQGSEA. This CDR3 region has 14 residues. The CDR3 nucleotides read TGCAGCGTTGATCCGGGACAGGGGAATGATGGCTGCACCTTC. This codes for CSVDPGQGNDGCTF.